The clone carrying this TCR beta chain was observed a few times. Universal primer sites and UMIs were introduced during 5'RACE template-switching synthesis of TCR cDNA. One entry per CDR3 protein results from TCRdb running MiXCR on the 5' RACE reads. The table has about 300,000 distinct CDR3 sequences, approximately 7% seen once. The data belong to a study of T cells after yellow fever vaccination. From germline, CDR1 is LNHDA and CDR2 SQIVND (reference sequence). The CDR3 sequence is 15 residues long. V was pared by 2 bases and J by 4 bases, with 2 bases of the junction left unmatched. Sequenced here: PBMCs, sampled roughly 47 days after the first yellow fever vaccination. The receptor comes from a man between 18 and 35 years old who received the YFV17D yellow fever vaccine. The chain links TRBV19 to TRBJ2-3, with TRBD1 matching 11 bases. As DNA, the CDR3 is TGTGCCAGTAGTATACAGGACAGGGGGCCAGATACGCAGTATTTT. Encoded protein: CASSIQDRGPDTQYF.